The clone carrying this T cell receptor (beta chain) has just a few counts. After removal of 3 bases from V and 0 bases from J, the junction contained 9 bases not matched to a gene. This CDR3 has 18 residues. Unique molecular identifiers were built into the TCRbeta library. One entry per CDR3 protein results from TCRdb running MiXCR on the PCR reads. Counted here are about 640,000 distinct CDR3 sequences, around 16% occurring once; the ten biggest clones make up 0.8% to 1.1%. The sample is drawn from a study of T-cell reconstitution after alpha-beta-depleted transplantation in children. The TCR was taken from a human donor who donated a stem cell graft to a child with acute myeloid leukemia. The specimen was PBMCs from the stem cell graft donor, collected from the stem cell graft. The V call is TRBV12-3 or TRBV12-4, the J call TRBJ2-3; 10 positions agree with TRBD2. CDR3 sequence reads: CASSFALGTSASTDTQYF. The DNA for the CDR3 is TGTGCCAGCAGTTTTGCCCTGGGGACTAGCGCGAGCACAGATACGCAGTATTTT.